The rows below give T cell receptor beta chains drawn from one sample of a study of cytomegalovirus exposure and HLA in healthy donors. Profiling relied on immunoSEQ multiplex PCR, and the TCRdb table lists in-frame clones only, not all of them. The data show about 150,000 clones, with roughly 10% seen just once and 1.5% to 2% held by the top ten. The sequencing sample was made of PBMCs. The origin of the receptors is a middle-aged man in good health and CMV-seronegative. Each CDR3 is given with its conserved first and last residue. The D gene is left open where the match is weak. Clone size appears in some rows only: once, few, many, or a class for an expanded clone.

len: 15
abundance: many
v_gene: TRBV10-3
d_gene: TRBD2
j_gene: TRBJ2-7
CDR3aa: CAIRGSGSSSYEQYF
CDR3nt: TGTGCCATCAGGGGTAGCGGGAGCAGCTCCTACGAGCAGTACTTC

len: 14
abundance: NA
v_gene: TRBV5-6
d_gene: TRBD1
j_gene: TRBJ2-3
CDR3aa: CASSPTGGTDTQYF
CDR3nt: TGTGCCAGCAGCCCGACAGGGGGCACAGATACGCAGTATTTT

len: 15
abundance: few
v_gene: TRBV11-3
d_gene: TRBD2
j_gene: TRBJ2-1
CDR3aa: CASSSGTSLENEQFF
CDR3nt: TGTGCCAGCAGTTCCGGGACTAGTCTAGAGAATGAGCAGTTCTTC

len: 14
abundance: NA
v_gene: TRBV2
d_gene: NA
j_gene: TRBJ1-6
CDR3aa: CASSEDSRNSPLHF
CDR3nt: TGTGCCAGCAGTGAGGACAGTAGAAATTCACCCCTCCACTTT

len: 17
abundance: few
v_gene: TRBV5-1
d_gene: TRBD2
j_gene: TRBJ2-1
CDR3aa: CASSLTSGSSTYNEQFF
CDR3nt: TGCGCCAGCAGCTTAACAAGCGGGAGCTCAACCTACAATGAGCAGTTCTTC

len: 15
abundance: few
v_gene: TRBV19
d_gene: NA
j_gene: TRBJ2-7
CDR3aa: CASSIVAGLTYEQYF
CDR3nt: TGTGCCAGTAGTATAGTAGCAGGGCTAACCTACGAGCAGTACTTC

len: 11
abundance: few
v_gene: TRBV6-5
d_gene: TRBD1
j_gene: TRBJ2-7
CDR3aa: CASRDSYEQYF
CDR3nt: TGTGCCAGCCGGGACAGCTACGAGCAGTACTTC

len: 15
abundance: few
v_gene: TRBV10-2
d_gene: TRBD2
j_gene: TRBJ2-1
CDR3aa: CASSEEREYRNEQFF
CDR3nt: TGCGCCAGCAGTGAGGAGCGGGAGTATCGCAATGAGCAGTTCTTC

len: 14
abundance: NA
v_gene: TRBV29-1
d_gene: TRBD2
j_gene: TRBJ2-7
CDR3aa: CSSTTGGSSDEQYF
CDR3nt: TGCAGCTCCACGACGGGGGGGAGTAGCGACGAGCAGTACTTC

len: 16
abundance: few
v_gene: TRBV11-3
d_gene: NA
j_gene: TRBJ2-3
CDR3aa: CASSLGGFWGTDTQYF
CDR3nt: TGTGCCAGCAGCTTAGGGGGCTTTTGGGGAACAGATACGCAGTATTTT

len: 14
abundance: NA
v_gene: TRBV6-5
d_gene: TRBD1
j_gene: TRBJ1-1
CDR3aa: CASSYSTGDTEAFF
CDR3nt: TGTGCCAGCAGTTATAGTACAGGGGACACTGAAGCTTTCTTT

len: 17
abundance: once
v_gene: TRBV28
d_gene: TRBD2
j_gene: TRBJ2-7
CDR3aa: CASSFLLAGGRKYEQYF
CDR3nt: TGTGCCAGCAGTTTTCTGCTAGCGGGAGGTCGGAAATACGAGCAGTACTTC

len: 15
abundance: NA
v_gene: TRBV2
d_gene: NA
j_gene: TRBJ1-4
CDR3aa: CATSNQGGFNEKLFF
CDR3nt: TGTGCCACCTCAAACCAGGGTGGTTTTAATGAAAAACTGTTTTTT

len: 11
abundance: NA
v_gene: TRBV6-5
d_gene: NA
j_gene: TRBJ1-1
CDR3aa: CASDRGAEAFF
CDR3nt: TGTGCCAGCGATCGAGGAGCTGAAGCTTTCTTT

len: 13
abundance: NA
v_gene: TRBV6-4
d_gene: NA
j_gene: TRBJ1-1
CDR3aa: CASRPREGTEAFF
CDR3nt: TGTGCCAGCAGACCCAGGGAGGGCACTGAAGCTTTCTTT

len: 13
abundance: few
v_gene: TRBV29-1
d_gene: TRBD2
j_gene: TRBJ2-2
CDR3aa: CSVSGGVTGELFF
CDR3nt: TGCAGCGTTAGTGGGGGGGTCACCGGGGAGCTGTTTTTT

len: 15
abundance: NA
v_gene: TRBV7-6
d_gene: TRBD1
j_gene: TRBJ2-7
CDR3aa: CASSLTGQATYEQYF
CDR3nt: TGTGCCAGCAGCTTGACCGGACAGGCCACCTACGAGCAGTACTTC

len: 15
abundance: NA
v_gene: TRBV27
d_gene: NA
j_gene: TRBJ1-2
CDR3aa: CASSLGSSLNYGYTF
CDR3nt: TGTGCCAGCAGTTTGGGGAGTTCCTTAAACTATGGCTACACCTTC

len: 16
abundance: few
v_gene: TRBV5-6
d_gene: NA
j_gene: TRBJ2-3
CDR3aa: CASSLKSGTSTDTQYF
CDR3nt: TGTGCCAGCAGCTTGAAGTCCGGTACTAGCACAGATACGCAGTATTTT

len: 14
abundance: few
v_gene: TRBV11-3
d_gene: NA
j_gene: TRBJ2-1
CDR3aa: CASSLAGTYNEQFF
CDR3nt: TGTGCCAGCAGCTTAGCGGGGACCTACAATGAGCAGTTCTTC

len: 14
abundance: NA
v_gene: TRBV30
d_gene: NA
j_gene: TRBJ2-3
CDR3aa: CAWRRGWGTDTQYF
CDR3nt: TGTGCCTGGAGAAGGGGCTGGGGCACAGATACGCAGTATTTT

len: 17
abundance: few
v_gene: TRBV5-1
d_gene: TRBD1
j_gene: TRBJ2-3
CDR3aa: CASSTPAKGANTDTQYF
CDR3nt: TGCGCCAGCAGCACCCCAGCGAAGGGGGCCAACACAGATACGCAGTATTTT

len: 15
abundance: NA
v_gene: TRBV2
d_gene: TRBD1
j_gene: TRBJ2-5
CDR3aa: CASSGDRGPKETQYF
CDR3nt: TGTGCCAGCAGTGGCGACAGGGGACCCAAGGAGACCCAGTACTTC

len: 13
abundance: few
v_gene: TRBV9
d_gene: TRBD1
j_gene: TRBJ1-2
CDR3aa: CASLRDSGYGYTF
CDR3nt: TGTGCCAGCCTCAGGGACAGCGGCTATGGCTACACCTTC

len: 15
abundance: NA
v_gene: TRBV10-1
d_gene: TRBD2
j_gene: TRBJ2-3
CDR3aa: CASSDIGGAKDTQYF
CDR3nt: TGCGCCAGCAGTGATATCGGGGGGGCCAAAGATACGCAGTATTTT

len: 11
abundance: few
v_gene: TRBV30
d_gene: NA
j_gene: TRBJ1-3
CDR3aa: CAWTGRNTIYF
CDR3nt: TGTGCCTGGACAGGGAGAAACACCATATATTTT

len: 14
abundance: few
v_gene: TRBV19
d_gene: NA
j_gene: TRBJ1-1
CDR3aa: CASSILGLRTEAFF
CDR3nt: TGTGCCAGTAGTATTTTGGGACTTCGCACTGAAGCTTTCTTT

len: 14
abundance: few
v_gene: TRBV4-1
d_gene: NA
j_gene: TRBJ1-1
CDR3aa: CASSPGDGDTEAFF
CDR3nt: TGCGCCAGCAGCCCAGGGGATGGGGACACTGAAGCTTTCTTT

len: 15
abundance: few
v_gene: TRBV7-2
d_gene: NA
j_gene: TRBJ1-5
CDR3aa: CASSSQVISNQPQHF
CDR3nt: TGTGCCAGCAGCTCACAGGTTATTAGCAATCAGCCCCAGCATTTT

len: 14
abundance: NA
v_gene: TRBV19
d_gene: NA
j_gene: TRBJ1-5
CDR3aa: CASSRTDSNQPQHF
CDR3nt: TGTGCCAGTAGTCGCACAGATAGCAATCAGCCCCAGCATTTT

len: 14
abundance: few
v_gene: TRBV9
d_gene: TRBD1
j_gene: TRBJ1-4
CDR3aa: CASSRQGGTEKLFF
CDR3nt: TGTGCCAGCAGTCGACAGGGAGGAACTGAAAAACTGTTTTTT

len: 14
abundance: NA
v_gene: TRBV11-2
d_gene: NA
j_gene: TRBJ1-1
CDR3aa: CASSLERVGAEAFF
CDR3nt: TGTGCCAGCAGCTTAGAGAGGGTGGGCGCTGAAGCTTTCTTT

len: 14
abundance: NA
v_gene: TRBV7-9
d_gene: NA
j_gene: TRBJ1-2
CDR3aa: CASSLTGSNYGYTF
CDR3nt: TGTGCCAGCAGCTTAACGGGTTCAAACTATGGCTACACCTTC

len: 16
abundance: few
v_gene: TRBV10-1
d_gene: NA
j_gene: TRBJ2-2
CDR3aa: CVSSEGQDWGTGELFF
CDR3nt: TGCGTCAGCAGTGAGGGTCAGGACTGGGGCACCGGGGAGCTGTTTTTT

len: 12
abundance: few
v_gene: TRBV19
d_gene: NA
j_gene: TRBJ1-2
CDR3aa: CASIAGWGGYTF
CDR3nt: TGTGCCAGTATTGCGGGATGGGGTGGCTACACCTTC

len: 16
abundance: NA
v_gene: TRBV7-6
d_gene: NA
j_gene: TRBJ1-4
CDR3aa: CASTVRIAGTNEKLFF
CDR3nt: TGTGCCAGCACCGTCCGGATAGCGGGAACTAATGAAAAACTGTTTTTT

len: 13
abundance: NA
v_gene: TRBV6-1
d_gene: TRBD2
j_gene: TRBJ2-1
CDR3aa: CASSELTSGEQFF
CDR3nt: TGTGCCAGCAGTGAACTAACTAGCGGTGAGCAGTTCTTC

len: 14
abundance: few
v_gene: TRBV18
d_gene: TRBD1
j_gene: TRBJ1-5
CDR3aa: CASSPGTGGQPQHF
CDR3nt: TGTGCCAGCTCACCAGGGACAGGGGGTCAGCCCCAGCATTTT

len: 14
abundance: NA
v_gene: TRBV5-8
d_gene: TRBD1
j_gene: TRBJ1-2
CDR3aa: CASSHRGLDYGYTF
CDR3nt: TGTGCCAGCAGCCACAGGGGGCTCGACTATGGCTACACCTTC

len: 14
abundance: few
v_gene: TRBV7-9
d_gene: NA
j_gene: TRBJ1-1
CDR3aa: CASSPQGSNTEAFF
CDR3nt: TGTGCCAGCAGCCCGCAGGGGAGCAACACTGAAGCTTTCTTT

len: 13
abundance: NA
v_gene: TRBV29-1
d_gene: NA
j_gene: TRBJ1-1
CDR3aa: CSVERGRTAEAFF
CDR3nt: TGCAGCGTTGAACGGGGAAGGACAGCTGAAGCTTTCTTT

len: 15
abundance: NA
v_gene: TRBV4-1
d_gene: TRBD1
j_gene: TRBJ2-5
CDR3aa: CASSPGTAYQETQYF
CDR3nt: TGCGCCAGCAGCCCCGGGACAGCGTACCAAGAGACCCAGTACTTC

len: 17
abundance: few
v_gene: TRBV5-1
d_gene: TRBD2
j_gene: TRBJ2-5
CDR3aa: CASSLNIGGGAGETQYF
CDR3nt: TGCGCCAGCAGCTTAAATATTGGCGGGGGGGCCGGAGAGACCCAGTACTTC

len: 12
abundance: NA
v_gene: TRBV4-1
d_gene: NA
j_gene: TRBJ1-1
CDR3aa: CASSQVRGEAFF
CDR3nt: TGCGCCAGCAGCCAAGTCCGAGGGGAAGCTTTCTTT

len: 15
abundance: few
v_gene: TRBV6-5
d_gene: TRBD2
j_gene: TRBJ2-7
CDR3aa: CASSYRAGGIDEQYF
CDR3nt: TGTGCCAGCAGTTACAGGGCGGGGGGTATAGACGAGCAGTACTTC

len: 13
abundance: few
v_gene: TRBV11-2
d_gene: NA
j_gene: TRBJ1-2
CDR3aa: CASSSGEHYGYTF
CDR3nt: TGTGCCAGCAGCTCGGGTGAGCACTATGGCTACACCTTC

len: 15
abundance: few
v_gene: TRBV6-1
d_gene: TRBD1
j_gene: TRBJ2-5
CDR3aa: CASSRETGRQETQYF
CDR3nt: TGTGCCAGCAGCAGGGAGACAGGGCGGCAAGAGACCCAGTACTTC

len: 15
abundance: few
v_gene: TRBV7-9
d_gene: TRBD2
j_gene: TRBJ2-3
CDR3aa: CASSRTSGTVDTQYF
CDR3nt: TGTGCCAGCAGCCGGACTAGCGGTACGGTAGATACGCAGTATTTT

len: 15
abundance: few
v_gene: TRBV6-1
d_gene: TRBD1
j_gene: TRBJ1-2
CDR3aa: CASSSTGTGNYGYTF
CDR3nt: TGTGCCAGCAGTTCAACCGGGACAGGGAACTATGGCTACACCTTC

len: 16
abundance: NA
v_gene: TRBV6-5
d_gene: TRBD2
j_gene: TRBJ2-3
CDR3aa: CASSWSLAGSTDTQYF
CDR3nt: TGTGCCAGCAGTTGGAGCCTAGCGGGGAGCACAGATACGCAGTATTTT

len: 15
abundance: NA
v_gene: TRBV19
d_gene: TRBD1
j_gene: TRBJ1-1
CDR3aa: CASSLDRGNRAEAFF
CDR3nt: TGTGCCAGTAGTCTGGACAGGGGGAATCGGGCTGAAGCTTTCTTT